The subject of this entry is one T cell receptor beta chain. With 1 base removed from V and 0 bases from J, the gap between germline ends came to 9 bases. Germline V lookup: CDR1 LGHDT, CDR2 YNNKEL (reference sequence). The CDR3 extends over 16 amino acids. The source of the sample is a study of blood T cell repertoires in COVID-19. Study details: PBMCs, B-cell-depleted T cells, or T cells were the source of the cDNA or gDNA that made up the material.

Clones were sequenced by immunoSEQ multiplex PCR, and TCRdb holds only the in-frame ones, with some missing. The sample gives 400,000 to 450,000 clones, 80% to 90% of which show up once; 0.8% to 0.9% is in the top ten. This sequence originates from a man younger than 30 with COVID-19, enrolled during active disease. The sample comprised peripheral blood. The chain combines TRBV3-1 (or the pseudogene TRBV3-2) with TRBJ1-4; D uncertain. CDR3 nucleotides: TGTGCCAGCAGCCAAGGAGTCCCGGCAACTAATGAAAAACTGTTTTTT. It specifies CASSQGVPATNEKLFF.